This T cell receptor beta chain was captured by sequencing in a study of regulatory T cells in long-lasting Graves disease. The time point was: persistent/refractory GD, antithyroid drugs over 5 years with positive TRAb. Making the TCR library involved RNA that had been extracted from PBMCs. This clonotype was found many times. Arm-PCR of CDR3 regions and iRepertoire HTBI primers were used to build TCR beta libraries. One entry per CDR3 protein, called by TCRdb with MiXCR from the multiplex PCR reads. Among a few hundred thousand distinct CDR3 sequences, around 20% were seen once, and the ten largest hold roughly an eighth. This CDR3 is 16 amino acids long. The V end was cut by 3 bases, the J end by 6 bases, with 21 bases between. Per the germline V gene, CDR1 is MDHEN and CDR2 is SYDVKM.

The specimen was peripheral blood mononuclear cells (PBMCs), collected when the disease was refractory, from a patient treated with antithyroid drugs. The chain carries TRBV28 and TRBJ2-7, with a weak D call TRBD2 (6 bases). The TCR was taken from a female donor with Graves disease. This CDR3 is CASSFLTSSVVFEQYF. The CDR3 coding sequence is TGTGCCAGCAGTTTTCTCACGTCTAGCGTTGTATTCGAGCAGTACTTC.